This T cell receptor (beta chain) appears in the sequencing data of a study of CD8 T cells in ankylosing spondylitis. Points on this clonotype: Its antigen is currently unknown.

Quantitative 5'-RACE with molecular barcodes generated TCR beta libraries. Each CDR3 protein gets one entry after TCRdb re-called the 5' RACE reads with MiXCR. The sample contains under 150,000 distinct CDR3 sequences, approximately 9.9% of which appear only once. The CDR3 has 15 residues. V lost 3 bases, J lost 5 bases, and 8 bases stayed unmatched. Study-level results: There was reportedly significant enrichment of clones that were disease-linked in matched ankylosing spondylitis synovial fluid. Prior work had noted some motif variants in reactive arthritis blood and synovial fluid.

The TCR originated in a male donor with ankylosing spondylitis or in good health (not recorded which). Sequencing was performed on blood, either unsorted or a sorted T cell fraction (not recorded which). The rearrangement uses TRBV12-3 or TRBV12-4 and TRBJ1-2, with 8 nucleotides matching TRBD1. The CDR3: CASSFKAGGRYGYTF. The CDR3 DNA reads as TGTGCCAGCAGTTTTAAGGCAGGGGGCCGTTATGGCTACACCTTC.